This T cell receptor (beta chain) was found in a study of post-analysis software for immune sequencing data. Across the study: Disease trajectories encompassed relapsing-remitting, secondary progressive and progressive-relapsing multiple sclerosis. The study, taken as a whole, reports: The five TRBV segments detected at higher frequency in patients than in controls included TRBV5-6, TRBV5-1 and TRBV20-1.

The germline V gene has CDR1 MNHEY and CDR2 SVGAGI. V trimming: 0 bases; J trimming: 1 base; junction bases outside the gene matches: 4. This CDR3 region has 16 residues. Regarding this clonotype: No antigen is known for it.

Unique molecular identifiers tagged the TCR beta cDNA libraries. From the PCR reads, TCRdb called clonotypes with MiXCR, one entry per CDR3 protein. The sample shows 750,000 to 950,000 distinct CDR3 sequences, approximately 53% of them seen only once. The sample taken for sequencing was blood. The sequence was obtained from a girl aged 10-17 years with multiple sclerosis. The chain has TRBV6-5 and TRBJ2-7; 9 bases agree with TRBD1. CDR3 sequence: CASSYSGGQGSYEQYF. CDR3 coding DNA: TGTGCCAGCAGTTACTCGGGAGGACAGGGGTCCTACGAGCAGTACTTC.